The T cell receptor beta chain described here comes from a study of shared clonotypes between healthy human individuals. Study-level points and caveats: Some naive CD4 clonotypes, roughly 5%, turned up in common across four donors. Naive subsets usually exceeded memory subsets in estimated richness.

The assay used deep level. For sorted subsets, 150 to 250 ng DNA per replicate equaled tens of thousands of T cell genomes. The data were produced by immunoSEQ multiplex PCR, yet TCRdb's version contains in-frame clones alone and is incomplete. Among roughly 2 million clones listed, approximately 96% were seen once. CDR3 length equals 13 residues. Germline CDR1 is MNHEY and CDR2 is SVGAGI. V was clipped by 2 bases and J by 8 bases, with 12 bases between them. With regard to this clone: The antigen remains unidentified.

The sequence was obtained from a man younger than 35 in good health. The rearrangement links TRBV6-5 to TRBJ1-1; no clear D. Sample: naive CD4+ T cells sorted from blood. Subset meaning: CD45RA+ positively selected. CDR3 DNA: TGTGCCAGCAGTTACCAACGGACGGACGAAGCTTTCTTT. Residues: CASSYQRTDEAFF.